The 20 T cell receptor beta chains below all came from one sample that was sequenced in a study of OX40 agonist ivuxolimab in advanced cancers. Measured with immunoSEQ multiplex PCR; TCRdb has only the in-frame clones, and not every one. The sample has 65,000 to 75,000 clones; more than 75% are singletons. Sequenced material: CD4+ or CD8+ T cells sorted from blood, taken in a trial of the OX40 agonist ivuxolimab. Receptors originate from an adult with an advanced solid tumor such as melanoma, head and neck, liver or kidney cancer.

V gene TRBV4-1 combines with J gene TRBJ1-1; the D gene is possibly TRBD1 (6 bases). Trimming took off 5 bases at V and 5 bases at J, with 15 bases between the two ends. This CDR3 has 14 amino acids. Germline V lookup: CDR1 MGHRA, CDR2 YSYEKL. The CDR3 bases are TGCGCCAGCAGCGCAAGTAGGGGGGGAACTGAAGCTTTCTTT. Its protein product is CASSASRGGTEAFF.

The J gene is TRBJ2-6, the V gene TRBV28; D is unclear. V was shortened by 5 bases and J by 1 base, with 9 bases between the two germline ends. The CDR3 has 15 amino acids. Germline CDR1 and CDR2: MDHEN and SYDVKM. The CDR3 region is CASSQTVSGANVLTF. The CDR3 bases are TGTGCCAGCAGTCAAACAGTTTCTGGGGCCAACGTCCTGACTTTC.

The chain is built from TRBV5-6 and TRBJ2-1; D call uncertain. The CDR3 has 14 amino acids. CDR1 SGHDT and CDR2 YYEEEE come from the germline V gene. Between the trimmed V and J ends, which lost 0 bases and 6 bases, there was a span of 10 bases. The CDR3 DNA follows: TGTGCCAGCAGCTTGGGACGGCTTCTCAATGAGCAGTTCTTC. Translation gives CASSLGRLLNEQFF.

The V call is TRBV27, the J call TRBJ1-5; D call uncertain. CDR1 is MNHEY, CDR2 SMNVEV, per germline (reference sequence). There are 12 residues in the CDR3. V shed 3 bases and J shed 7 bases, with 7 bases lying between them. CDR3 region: CASSLYGQPQHF. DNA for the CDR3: TGTGCCAGCAGTTTGTACGGGCAGCCCCAGCATTTT.

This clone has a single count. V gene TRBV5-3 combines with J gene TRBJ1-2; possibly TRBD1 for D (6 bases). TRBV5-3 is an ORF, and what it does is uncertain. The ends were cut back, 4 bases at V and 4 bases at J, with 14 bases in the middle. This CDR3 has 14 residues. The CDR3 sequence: CARSPRGHRYGYTF. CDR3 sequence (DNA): TGTGCCAGAAGCCCGAGGGGACACCGCTATGGCTACACCTTC.

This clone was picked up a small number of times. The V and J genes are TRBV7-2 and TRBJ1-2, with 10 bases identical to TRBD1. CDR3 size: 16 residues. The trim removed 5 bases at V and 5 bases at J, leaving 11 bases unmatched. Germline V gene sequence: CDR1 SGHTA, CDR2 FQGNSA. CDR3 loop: CASSTSPGTGAYGYTF. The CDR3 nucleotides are TGTGCCAGCAGCACTTCTCCCGGGACAGGGGCATATGGCTACACCTTC.

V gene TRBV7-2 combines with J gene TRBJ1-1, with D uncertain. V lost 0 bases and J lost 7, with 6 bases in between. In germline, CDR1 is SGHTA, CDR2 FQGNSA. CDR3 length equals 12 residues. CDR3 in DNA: TGTGCCAGCAGCTTAGCGCGGGTTGAAGCTTTCTTT. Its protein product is CASSLARVEAFF. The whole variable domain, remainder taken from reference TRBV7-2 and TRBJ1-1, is GAGVSQSPSNKVTEKGKDVELRCDPISGHTALYWYRQSLGQGLEFLIYFQGNSAPDKSGLPSDRFSAERTGGSVSTLTIQRTQQEDSAVYLCASSLARVEAFFGQGTRLTVV.

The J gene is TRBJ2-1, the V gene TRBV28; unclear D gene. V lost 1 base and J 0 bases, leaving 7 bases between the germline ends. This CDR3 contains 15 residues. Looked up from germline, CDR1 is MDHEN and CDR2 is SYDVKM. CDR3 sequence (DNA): TGTGCCAGCAGTTTATTGGAACTCTCCTACAATGAGCAGTTCTTC. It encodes CASSLLELSYNEQFF.

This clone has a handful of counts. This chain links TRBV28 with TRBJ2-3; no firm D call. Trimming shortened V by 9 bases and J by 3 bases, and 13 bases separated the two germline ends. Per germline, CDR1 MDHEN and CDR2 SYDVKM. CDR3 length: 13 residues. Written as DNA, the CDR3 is TGTGCCAGTCGAGTCAGGAATACAGATACGCAGTATTTT. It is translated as CASRVRNTDTQYF.

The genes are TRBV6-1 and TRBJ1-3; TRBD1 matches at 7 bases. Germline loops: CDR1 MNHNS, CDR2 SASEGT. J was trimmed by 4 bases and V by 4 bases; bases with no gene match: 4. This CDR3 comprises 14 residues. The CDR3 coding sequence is TGTGCCAGCAGTGTAGGGGGACAGGGAAACACCATATATTTT. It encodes CASSVGGQGNTIYF.

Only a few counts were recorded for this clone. The CDR3 DNA sequence: TGTGCCAGCAGTGCAGGAGGGAACCATCAGCCCCAGCATTTT. As protein: CASSAGGNHQPQHF. V is TRBV2 and J is TRBJ1-5; D gene unclear. The CDR3 spans 14 residues. With 4 bases removed from V and 5 bases from J, the gap between germline ends came to 12 bases. Germline loops: CDR1 SNHLY, CDR2 FYNNEI.

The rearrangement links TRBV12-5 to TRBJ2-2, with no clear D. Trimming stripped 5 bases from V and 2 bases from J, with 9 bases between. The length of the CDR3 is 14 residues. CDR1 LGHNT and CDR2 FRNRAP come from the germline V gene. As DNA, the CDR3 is TGTGCTAGTGGTCTCGGTACAAACACCGGGGAGCTGTTTTTT. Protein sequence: CASGLGTNTGELFF.

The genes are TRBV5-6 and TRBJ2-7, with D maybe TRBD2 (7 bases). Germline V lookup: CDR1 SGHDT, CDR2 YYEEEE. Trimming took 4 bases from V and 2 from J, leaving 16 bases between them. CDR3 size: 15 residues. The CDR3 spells CASSQRDTSTYEQYF. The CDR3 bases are TGTGCCAGCAGCCAGCGGGACACCTCTACCTACGAGCAGTACTTC. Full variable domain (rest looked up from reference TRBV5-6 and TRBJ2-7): DAGVTQSPTHLIKTRGQQVTLRCSPKSGHDTVSWYQQALGQGPQFIFQYYEEEERQRGNFPDRFSGHQFPNYSSELNVNALLLGDSALYLCASSQRDTSTYEQYFGPGTRLTVT.

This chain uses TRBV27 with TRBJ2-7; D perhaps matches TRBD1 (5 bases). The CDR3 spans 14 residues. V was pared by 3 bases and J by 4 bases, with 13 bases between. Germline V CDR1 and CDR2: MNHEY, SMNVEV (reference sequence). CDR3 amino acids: CASSLGRVEYEQYF. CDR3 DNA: TGTGCCAGCAGTTTGGGCAGGGTGGAGTACGAGCAGTACTTC.

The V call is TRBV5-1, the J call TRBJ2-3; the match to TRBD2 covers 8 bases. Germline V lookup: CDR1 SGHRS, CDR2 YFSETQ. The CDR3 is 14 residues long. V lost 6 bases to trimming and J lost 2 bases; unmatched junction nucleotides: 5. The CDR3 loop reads CASTGGGNTDTQYF. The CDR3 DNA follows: TGCGCCAGCACGGGCGGGGGGAACACAGATACGCAGTATTTT.

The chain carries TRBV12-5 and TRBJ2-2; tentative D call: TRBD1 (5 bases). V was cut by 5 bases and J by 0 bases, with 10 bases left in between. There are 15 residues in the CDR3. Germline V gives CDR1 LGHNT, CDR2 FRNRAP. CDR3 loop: CASGQGAANTGELFF. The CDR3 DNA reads TGTGCTAGTGGTCAGGGCGCCGCGAACACCGGGGAGCTGTTTTTT.

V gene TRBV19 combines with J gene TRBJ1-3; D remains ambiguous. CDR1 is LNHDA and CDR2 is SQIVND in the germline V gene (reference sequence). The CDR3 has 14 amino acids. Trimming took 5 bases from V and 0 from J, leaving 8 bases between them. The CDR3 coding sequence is TGTGCCAGTAGTTTCGCCGTCTCTGGAAACACCATATATTTT. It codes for CASSFAVSGNTIYF.

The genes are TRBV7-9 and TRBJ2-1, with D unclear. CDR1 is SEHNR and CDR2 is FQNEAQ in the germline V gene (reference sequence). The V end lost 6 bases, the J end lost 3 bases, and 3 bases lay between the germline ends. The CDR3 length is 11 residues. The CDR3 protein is CASRYYNEQFF. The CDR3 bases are TGTGCCAGCAGGTACTACAATGAGCAGTTCTTC.

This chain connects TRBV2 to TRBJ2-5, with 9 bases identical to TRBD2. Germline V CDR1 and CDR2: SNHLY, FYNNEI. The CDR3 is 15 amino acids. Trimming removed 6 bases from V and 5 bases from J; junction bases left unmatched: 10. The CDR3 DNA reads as TGTGCCAGCAGCGAAACTAGCGGGCGGTCGGAGACCCAGTACTTC. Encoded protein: CASSETSGRSETQYF.

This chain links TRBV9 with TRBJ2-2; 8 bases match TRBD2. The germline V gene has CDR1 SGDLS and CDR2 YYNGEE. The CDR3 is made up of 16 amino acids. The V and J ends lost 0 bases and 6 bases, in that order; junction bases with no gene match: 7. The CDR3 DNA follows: TGTGCCAGCAGCGTAGGCGGGGGGCGCGTTCCCGGGGAGCTGTTTTTT. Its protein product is CASSVGGGRVPGELFF.